This T cell receptor (beta chain) was observed in a study of blood T cell repertoires in COVID-19. Authors' analysis steps: Reference gene primer amplification gave estimated nucleated cell counts. Measured with immunoSEQ multiplex PCR; TCRdb has only the in-frame clones, and not every one. V and J calls and clone size are copied from that table; D and trimming were computed from the DNA. Of 8,500 to 13,000 clones listed, roughly 83% were seen once; the top ten hold roughly 13%. The specimen was peripheral blood. The receptor was isolated from a human donor in a cohort sampled during active COVID-19.

The CDR3 DNA is TGTGCCAGCAGTAAATCCGCCGGTTGGGGAGGGCTTGAGACCCAGTACTTC. Translating gives CASSKSAGWGGLETQYF. This chain uses TRBV2 with TRBJ2-5; 7 nucleotides agree with TRBD2. The ends lost 5 bases at V and 5 bases at J; junction bases unmatched: 17. CDR1 is SNHLY, CDR2 FYNNEI, per germline. The CDR3 length is 17 residues.